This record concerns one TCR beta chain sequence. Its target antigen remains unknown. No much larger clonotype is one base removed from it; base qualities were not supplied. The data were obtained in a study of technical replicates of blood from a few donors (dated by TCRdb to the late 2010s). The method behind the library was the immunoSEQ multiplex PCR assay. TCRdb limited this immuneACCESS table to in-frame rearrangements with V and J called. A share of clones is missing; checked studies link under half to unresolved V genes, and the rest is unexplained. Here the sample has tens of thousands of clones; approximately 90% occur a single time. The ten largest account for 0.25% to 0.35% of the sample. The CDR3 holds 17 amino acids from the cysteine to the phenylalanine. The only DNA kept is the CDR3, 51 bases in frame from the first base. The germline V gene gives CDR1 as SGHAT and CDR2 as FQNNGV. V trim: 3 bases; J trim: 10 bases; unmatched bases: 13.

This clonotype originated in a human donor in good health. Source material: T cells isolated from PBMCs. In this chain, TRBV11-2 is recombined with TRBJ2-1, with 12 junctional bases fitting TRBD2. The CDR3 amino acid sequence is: CASSLGGLAGGPLEQFF. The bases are TGTGCCAGCAGCTTGGGAGGGCTAGCGGGAGGGCCCCTGGAGCAGTTCTTC.